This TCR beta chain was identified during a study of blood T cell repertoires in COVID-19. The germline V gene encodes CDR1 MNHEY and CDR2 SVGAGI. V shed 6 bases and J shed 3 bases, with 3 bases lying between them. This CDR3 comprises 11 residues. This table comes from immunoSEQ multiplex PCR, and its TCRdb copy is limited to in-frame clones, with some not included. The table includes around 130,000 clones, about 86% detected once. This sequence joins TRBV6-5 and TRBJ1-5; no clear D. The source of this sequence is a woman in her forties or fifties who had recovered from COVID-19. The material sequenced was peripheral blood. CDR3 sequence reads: CASRHNQPQHF. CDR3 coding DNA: TGTGCCAGCAGACACAATCAGCCCCAGCATTTT.